This T cell receptor (beta chain) is drawn from a study of T cells after yellow fever vaccination. Findings and caveats of the study: Detected again after the booster were most primary-vaccination clones, at 95% to 98% CD4 and approximately 87% CD8.

From the 5' RACE reads, TCRdb called clonotypes with MiXCR, one entry per CDR3 protein. This sample yields 110,000 to 150,000 distinct CDR3 sequences, of which around 6.3% are seen a single time; about 0.61% belongs to the top ten. This clonotype was detected many times. The target antigen is unknown. This CDR3 is 13 amino acids long. V gave up 4 bases and J gave up 2 bases; unmatched junction bases: 4. Germline V gives CDR1 DFQATT, CDR2 SNEGSKA (reference sequence). The sample was CD4+ T cells sorted from PBMCs, taken 10 days after the yellow fever booster vaccination. This clonotype originated in a young man who received the YFV17D yellow fever vaccine. V is TRBV20-1 and J is TRBJ1-1, with 7 bases lining up with TRBD1. The CDR3 bases are TGCAGTGCTAAGGGACAGTTAAACACTGAAGCTTTCTTT. This sequence encodes CSAKGQLNTEAFF.